A single sample gave rise to the 3 T cell receptor beta chains below, sequenced in a study of blood T cells in healthy people across ages. A second PCR, run for roughly 7 to 12 cycles, used a sample-barcoded 5' primer plus a J-beta primer mix. Via MiXCR, TCRdb re-called the 5' RACE reads, giving one row per CDR3 protein. The sample holds approximately 670,000 distinct CDR3 sequences, 40% to 50% seen once. The sample was blood. These TCRs come from a man older than 75 in good health.

This sequence joins TRBV27 and TRBJ2-5, with TRBD1 matching over 9 bases. Unmatched junction bases numbered 4, after V lost 5 bases and J lost 3 bases. Germline V gene sequence: CDR1 MNHEY, CDR2 SMNVEV (reference sequence). The CDR3 is 14 amino acids. The CDR3 reads CASSIGTGKETQYF. CDR3 DNA: TGTGCCAGCAGTATAGGGACAGGGAAAGAGACCCAGTACTTC.

The chain employs TRBV7-9 and TRBJ2-3; perhaps D is TRBD1 or TRBD2 (7 bases each). Between the trimmed V and J ends, which lost 5 bases and 8 bases, there was a span of 20 bases. CDR1 and CDR2 from the germline V gene are SEHNR and FQNEAQ (reference sequence). The CDR3 has 15 amino acids. CDR3 sequence (DNA): TGTGCCAGCAGCCCACCTGGCAGGGGGAGGGCTACGCAGTATTTT. Its protein is CASSPPGRGRATQYF.

The chain is built from TRBV7-2 and TRBJ2-2; TRBD1 or TRBD2 may be the D gene (5 bases each). V lost 3 bases to trimming and J lost 4 bases, with 12 bases between them. This CDR3 is built from 15 residues. CDR1 SGHTA and CDR2 FQGNSA come from the germline V gene. This CDR3 is CASSFRQRGTGELFF. The CDR3 coding sequence is TGTGCCAGCAGCTTTAGGCAGAGGGGCACCGGGGAGCTGTTTTTT.